This T cell receptor (beta chain) stems from a study of CD8 T cells in ankylosing spondylitis. The sample holds many counts of this clonotype. No antigen is known for it. Preparation of TCR beta libraries was done by quantitative 5'-RACE with molecular barcodes. TCRdb re-analysed the 5' RACE reads in MiXCR, keeping a single row per CDR3 protein. The sample has some 130,000 distinct CDR3 sequences; more than 9.5% are singletons. CDR1 and CDR2 from the germline V gene are SGHRS and YFSETQ. The V gene lost 0 bases and the J gene lost 2 bases, with 12 bases spanning the gap. The CDR3 runs 16 residues. Points from the study as a whole: Peripheral blood held disease-linked clones only at relatively low frequency, and these were CD8+. Some of the motif variants had earlier been found in reactive arthritis patients' fluid and blood. Seemingly distinctive of ankylosing spondylitis blood was a TCR beta motif formed by eight highly homologous variants.

Sequencing input: blood, either unsorted or a sorted T cell fraction (not recorded which). This sequence originates from a female donor with ankylosing spondylitis or in good health (not recorded which). This chain joins TRBV5-1 and TRBJ2-1; the D gene is possibly TRBD2 (6 bases). Here the CDR3 reads CASSLVGGAPYNEQFF. In DNA, the CDR3 is TGCGCCAGCAGCTTGGTGGGGGGAGCCCCCTACAATGAGCAGTTCTTC.